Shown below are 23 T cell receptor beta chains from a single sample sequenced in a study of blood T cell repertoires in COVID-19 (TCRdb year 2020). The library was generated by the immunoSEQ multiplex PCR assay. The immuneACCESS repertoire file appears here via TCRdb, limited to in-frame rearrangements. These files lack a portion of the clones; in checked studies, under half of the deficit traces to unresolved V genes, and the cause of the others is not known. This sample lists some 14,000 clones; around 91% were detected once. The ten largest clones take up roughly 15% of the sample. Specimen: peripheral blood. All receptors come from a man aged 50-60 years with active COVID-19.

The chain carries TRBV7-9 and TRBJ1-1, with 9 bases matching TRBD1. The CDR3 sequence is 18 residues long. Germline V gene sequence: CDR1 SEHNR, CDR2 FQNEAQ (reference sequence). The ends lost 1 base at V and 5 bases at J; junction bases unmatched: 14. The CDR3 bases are TGTGCCAGCAGCTTAGGTCGAGTCGGACAGGGGCGCCAGACTGAAGCTTTCTTT. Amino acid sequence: CASSLGRVGQGRQTEAFF.

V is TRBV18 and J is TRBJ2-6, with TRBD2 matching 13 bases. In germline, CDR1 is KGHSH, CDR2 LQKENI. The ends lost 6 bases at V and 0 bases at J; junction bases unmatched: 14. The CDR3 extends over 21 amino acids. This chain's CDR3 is CASSPISGLAGSSSGANVLTF. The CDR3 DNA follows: TGTGCCAGCTCCCCGATATCGGGACTAGCGGGATCTTCCTCTGGGGCCAACGTCCTGACTTTC.

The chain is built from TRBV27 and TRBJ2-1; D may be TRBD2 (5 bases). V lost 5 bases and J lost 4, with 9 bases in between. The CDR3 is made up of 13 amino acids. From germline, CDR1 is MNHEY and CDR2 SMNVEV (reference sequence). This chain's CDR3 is CASSRRGYNEQFF. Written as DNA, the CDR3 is TGTGCCAGCAGTCGCCGGGGATACAATGAGCAGTTCTTC.

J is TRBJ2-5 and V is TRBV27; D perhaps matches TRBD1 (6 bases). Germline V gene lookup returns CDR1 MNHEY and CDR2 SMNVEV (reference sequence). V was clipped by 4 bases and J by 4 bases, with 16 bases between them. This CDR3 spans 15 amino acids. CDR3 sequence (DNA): TGTGCCAGCAGTTCCCCCACAACAGGGAGAGAGACCCAGTACTTC. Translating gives CASSSPTTGRETQYF.

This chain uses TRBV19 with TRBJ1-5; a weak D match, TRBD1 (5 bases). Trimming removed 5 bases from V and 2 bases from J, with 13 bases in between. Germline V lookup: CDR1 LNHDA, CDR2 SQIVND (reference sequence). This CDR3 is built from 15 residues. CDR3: CASSLRGGRNQPQHF. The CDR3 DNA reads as TGTGCCAGTAGTCTAAGGGGAGGGCGCAATCAGCCCCAGCATTTT.

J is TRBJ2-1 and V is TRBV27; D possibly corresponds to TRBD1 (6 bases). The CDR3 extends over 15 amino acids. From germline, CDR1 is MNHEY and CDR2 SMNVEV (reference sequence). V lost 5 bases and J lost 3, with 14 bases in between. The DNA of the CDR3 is TGTGCCAGCAGTAGGAACAGGGAGATCTACAATGAGCAGTTCTTC. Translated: CASSRNREIYNEQFF.

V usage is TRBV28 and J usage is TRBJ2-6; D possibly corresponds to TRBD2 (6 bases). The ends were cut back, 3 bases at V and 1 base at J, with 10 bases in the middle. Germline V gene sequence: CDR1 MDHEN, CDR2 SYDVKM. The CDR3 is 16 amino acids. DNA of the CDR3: TGTGCCAGCAGTTTGGACGGGAGTTCTGGGGCCAACGTCCTGACTTTC. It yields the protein CASSLDGSSGANVLTF.

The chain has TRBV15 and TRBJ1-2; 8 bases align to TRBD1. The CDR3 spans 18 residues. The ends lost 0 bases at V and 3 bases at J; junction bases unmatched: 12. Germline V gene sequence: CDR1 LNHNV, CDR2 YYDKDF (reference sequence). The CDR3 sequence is CATSRDHGNRGFDYGYTF. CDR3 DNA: TGTGCCACCAGCAGAGATCATGGGAACAGGGGGTTTGACTATGGCTACACCTTC.

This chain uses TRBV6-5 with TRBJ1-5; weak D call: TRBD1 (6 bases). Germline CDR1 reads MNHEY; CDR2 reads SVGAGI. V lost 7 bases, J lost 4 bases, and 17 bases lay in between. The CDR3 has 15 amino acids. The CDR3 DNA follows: TGTGCCAGCAAAAGGGGGGGACTGGAGAATCAGCCCCAGCATTTT. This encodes CASKRGGLENQPQHF.

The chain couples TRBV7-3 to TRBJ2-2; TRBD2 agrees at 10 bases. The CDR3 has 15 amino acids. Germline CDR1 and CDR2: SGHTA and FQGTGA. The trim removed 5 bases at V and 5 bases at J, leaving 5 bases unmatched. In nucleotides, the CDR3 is TGTGCCAGCAGCCCGTCGACTAGCGGGACCGGGGAGCTGTTTTTT. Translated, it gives CASSPSTSGTGELFF.

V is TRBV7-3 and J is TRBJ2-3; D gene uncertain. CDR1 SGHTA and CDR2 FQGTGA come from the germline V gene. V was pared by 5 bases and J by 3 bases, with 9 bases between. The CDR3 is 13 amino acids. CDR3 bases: TGTGCCAGCAGCCAATCGACAACAGATACGCAGTATTTT. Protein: CASSQSTTDTQYF.

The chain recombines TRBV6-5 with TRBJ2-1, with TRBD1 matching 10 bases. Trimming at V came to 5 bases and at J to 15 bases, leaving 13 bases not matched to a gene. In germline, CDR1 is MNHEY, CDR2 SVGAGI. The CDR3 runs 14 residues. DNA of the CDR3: TGTGCCAGCAGTCCCGGGACAGGGGCCGTCTTCGCGTTCTTC. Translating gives CASSPGTGAVFAFF.

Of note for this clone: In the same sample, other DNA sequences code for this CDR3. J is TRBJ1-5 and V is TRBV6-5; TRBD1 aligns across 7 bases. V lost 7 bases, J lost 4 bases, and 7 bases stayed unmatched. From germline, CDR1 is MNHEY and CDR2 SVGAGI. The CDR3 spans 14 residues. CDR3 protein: CASTPTGRNQPQHF. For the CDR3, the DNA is TGTGCCAGCACCCCGACAGGGCGTAATCAGCCCCAGCATTTT.

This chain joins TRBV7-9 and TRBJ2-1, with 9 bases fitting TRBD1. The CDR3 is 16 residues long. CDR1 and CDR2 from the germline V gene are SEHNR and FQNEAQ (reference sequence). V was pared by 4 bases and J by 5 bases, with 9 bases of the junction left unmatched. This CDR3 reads CASSSRVGTGNNEQFF. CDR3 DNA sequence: TGTGCCAGCAGCTCCCGGGTTGGGACAGGGAACAATGAGCAGTTCTTC.

CDR3 nucleotide sequence: TGTGCCAGTAGTATAGATGGAGACGGAGTGAAACTGTTTTTT. It translates to CASSIDGDGVKLFF. This chain links TRBV19 with TRBJ1-4; no clear D. Germline V lookup: CDR1 LNHDA, CDR2 SQIVND (reference sequence). This CDR3 comprises 14 residues. V was cut by 0 bases and J by 11 bases, with 13 bases left in between.

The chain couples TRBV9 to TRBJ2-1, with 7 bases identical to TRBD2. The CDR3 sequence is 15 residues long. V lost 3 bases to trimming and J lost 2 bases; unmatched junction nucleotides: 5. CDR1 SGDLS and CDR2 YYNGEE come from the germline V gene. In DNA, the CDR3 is TGTGCCAGCAGCGGAGAGGGAGGGCCCTACAATGAGCAGTTCTTC. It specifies CASSGEGGPYNEQFF.

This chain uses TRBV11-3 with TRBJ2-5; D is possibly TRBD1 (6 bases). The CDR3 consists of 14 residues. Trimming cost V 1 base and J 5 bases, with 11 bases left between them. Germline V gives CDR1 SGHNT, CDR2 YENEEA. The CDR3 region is CASSLGRGSETQYF. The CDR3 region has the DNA TGTGCCAGCAGCTTAGGCAGGGGCAGCGAGACCCAGTACTTC.

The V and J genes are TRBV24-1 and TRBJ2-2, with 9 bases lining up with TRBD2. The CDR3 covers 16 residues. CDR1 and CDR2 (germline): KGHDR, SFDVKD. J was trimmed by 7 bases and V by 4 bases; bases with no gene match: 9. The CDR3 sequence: CATSDPRTSVNGELFF. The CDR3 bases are TGTGCCACCAGTGACCCTAGGACTAGCGTTAACGGGGAGCTGTTTTTT.

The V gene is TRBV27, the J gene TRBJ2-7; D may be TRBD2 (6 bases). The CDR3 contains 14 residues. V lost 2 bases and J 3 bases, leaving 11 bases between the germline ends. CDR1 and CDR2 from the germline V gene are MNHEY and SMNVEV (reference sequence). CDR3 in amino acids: CASSLERTNYEQYF. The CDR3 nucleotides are TGTGCCAGCAGTTTAGAAAGGACTAACTACGAGCAGTACTTC.

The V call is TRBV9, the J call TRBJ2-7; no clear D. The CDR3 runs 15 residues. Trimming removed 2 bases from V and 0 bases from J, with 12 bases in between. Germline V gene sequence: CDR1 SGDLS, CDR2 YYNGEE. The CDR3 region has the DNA TGTGCCAGCAGCGTGGCGGCGGATAGCTCCTACGAGCAGTACTTC. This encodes CASSVAADSSYEQYF.

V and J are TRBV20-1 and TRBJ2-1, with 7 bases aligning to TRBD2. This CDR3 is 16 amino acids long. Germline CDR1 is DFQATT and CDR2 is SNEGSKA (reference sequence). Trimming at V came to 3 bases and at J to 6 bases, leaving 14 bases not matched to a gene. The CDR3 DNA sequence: TGCAGTGCTAGTCTTCTAAGACTAGCTTTGGGCAATGAGCAGTTCTTC. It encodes CSASLLRLALGNEQFF.

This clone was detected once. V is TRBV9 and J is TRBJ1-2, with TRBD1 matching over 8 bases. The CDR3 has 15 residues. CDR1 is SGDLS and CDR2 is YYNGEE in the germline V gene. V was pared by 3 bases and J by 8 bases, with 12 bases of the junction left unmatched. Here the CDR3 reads CASSATDRGLLGYTF. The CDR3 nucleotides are TGTGCCAGCAGCGCCACAGACAGGGGATTGCTGGGCTACACCTTC.

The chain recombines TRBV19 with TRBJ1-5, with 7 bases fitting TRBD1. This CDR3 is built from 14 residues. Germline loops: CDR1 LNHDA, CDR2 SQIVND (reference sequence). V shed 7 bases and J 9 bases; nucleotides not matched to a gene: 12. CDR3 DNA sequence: TGTGCCAGTACCCAGGACAGGAGCCCTGGGCCCCAGCATTTT. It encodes CASTQDRSPGPQHF.